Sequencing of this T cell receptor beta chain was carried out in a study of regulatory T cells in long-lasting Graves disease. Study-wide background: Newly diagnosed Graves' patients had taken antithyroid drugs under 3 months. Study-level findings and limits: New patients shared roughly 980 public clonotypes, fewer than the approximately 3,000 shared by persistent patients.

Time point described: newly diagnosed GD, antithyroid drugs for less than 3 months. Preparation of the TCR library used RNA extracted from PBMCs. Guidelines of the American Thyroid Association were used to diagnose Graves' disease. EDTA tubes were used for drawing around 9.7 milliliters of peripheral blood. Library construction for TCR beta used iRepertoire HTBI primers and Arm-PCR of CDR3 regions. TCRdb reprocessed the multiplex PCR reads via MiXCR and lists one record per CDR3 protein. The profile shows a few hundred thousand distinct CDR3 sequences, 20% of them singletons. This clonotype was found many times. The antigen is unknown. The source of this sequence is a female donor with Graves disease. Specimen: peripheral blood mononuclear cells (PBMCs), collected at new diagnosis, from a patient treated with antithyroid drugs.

CDR3 in DNA: TGTGCCAGCAGACGCCGTAGTGAGGCGAGGCAGCCCCAGCATTTT. This translates into CASRRRSEARQPQHF. V and J are TRBV27 and TRBJ1-5; D not certain. CDR3 length equals 15 residues. With 6 bases removed from V and 7 bases from J, the gap between germline ends came to 19 bases. Germline V gene sequence: CDR1 MNHEY, CDR2 SMNVEV (reference sequence).